The 3 T cell receptor beta chains below were found in one sample sequenced in a study of blood T cell repertoires in COVID-19. Assay used: immunoSEQ multiplex PCR; TCRdb lists only in-frame clones, some missing. The sample holds about 180,000 clones; roughly 87% are singletons and the top ten take more than 1.5%. The material sequenced was peripheral blood. Every receptor here comes from a woman aged 45 to 65 with acute or convalescent COVID-19.

This clone was seen a handful of times. The chain links TRBV10-3 to TRBJ1-1; D not resolved. Germline CDR1 ENHRY, CDR2 SYGVKD. Trimming pared 7 bases from V and 0 bases from J, leaving 9 bases between. CDR3 length: 13 amino acids. The CDR3 reads CAIIREMNTEAFF. CDR3 DNA sequence: TGTGCCATCATAAGAGAGATGAACACTGAAGCTTTCTTT.

J is TRBJ1-4 and V is TRBV7-9; 11 nucleotides align to TRBD1. With V trimmed by 5 bases and J by 3 bases, 2 bases remained unmatched. The germline V gene has CDR1 SEHNR and CDR2 FQNEAQ (reference sequence). The CDR3 is 15 amino acids. CDR3 nucleotides: TGTGCCAGCAGCGGACAGGGGGCTCCTAATGAAAAACTGTTTTTT. It yields the protein CASSGQGAPNEKLFF.

The chain carries TRBV7-9 and TRBJ2-7, with TRBD1 matching 7 bases. The CDR3 is 14 residues long. V lost 5 bases to trimming and J lost 2 bases; unmatched junction nucleotides: 6. The germline V gene has CDR1 SEHNR and CDR2 FQNEAQ (reference sequence). CDR3 in amino acids: CASSQAGTAYEQYF. As DNA, the CDR3 is TGTGCCAGCAGCCAAGCCGGGACAGCCTACGAGCAGTACTTC. Full variable domain (rest looked up from reference TRBV7-9 and TRBJ2-7): DTGVSQNPRHKITKRGQNVTFRCDPISEHNRLYWYRQTLGQGPEFLTYFQNEAQLEKSRLLSDRFSAERPKGSFSTLEIQRTEQGDSAMYLCASSQAGTAYEQYFGPGTRLTVT.